The text below deals with one T cell receptor beta chain. Method: immunoSEQ multiplex PCR; TCRdb's copy keeps in-frame clones and lacks some. In the table there are about 150,000 clones, around three quarters of which are singletons. This entry belongs to a study of blood T cell repertoires in COVID-19. Study-wide context: Recovered status applied to Cohort 3 donors who had two consecutive negative PCRs. It also applied to those with clearance or with symptom resolution. T cells, B-cell-depleted T cells, or PBMCs provided the cDNA or gDNA that served as material.

V lost 0 bases to trimming and J lost 5 bases; unmatched junction nucleotides: 2. Germline CDR1 reads SGHRS; CDR2 reads YFSETQ. CDR3 length equals 15 residues. The sequenced material came from PBMCs or T cells enriched from blood (not recorded which). The origin of this receptor is a woman between 65 and 79 years old in a cohort exposed to, infected with or recovered from COVID-19 (not recorded which). The J gene is TRBJ2-1, the V gene TRBV5-1, with 10 bases fitting TRBD1. The CDR3 region is CASSLVGTGDNEQFF. The CDR3 DNA is TGCGCCAGCAGCTTGGTGGGGACAGGGGACAATGAGCAGTTCTTC.